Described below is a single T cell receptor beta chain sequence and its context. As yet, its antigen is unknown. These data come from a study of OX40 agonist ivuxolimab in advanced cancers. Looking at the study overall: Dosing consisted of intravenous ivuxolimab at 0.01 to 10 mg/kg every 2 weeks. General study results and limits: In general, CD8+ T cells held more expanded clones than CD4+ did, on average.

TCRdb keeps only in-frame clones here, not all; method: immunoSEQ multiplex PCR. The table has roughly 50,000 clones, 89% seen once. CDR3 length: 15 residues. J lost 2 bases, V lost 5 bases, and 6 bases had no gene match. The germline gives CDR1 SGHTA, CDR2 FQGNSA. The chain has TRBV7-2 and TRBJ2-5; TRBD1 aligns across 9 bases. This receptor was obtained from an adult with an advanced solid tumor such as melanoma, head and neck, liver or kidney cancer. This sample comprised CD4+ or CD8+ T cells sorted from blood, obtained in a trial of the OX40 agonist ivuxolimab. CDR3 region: CASSLRDRDQETQYF. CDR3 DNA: TGTGCCAGCAGCCTCCGGGACAGGGATCAAGAGACCCAGTACTTC.